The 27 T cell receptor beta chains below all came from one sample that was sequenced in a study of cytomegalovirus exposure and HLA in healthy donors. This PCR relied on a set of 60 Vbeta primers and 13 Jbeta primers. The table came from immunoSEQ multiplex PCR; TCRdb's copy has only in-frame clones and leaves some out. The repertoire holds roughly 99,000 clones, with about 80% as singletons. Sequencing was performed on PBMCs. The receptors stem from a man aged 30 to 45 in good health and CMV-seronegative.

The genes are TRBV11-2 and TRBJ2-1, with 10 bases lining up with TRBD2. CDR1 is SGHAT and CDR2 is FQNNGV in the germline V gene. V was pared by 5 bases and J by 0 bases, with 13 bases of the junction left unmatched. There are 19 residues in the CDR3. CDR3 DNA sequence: TGTGCCAGCAGCGCCCCCCCTCTAGCGGGAGCGAGCTCCTACAATGAGCAGTTCTTC. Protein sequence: CASSAPPLAGASSYNEQFF.

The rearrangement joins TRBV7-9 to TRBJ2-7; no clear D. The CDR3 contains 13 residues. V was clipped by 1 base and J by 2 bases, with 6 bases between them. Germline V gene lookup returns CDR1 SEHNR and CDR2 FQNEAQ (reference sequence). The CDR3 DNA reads TGTGCCAGCAGCTTAGACAGAACCTACGAGCAGTACTTC. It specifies CASSLDRTYEQYF.

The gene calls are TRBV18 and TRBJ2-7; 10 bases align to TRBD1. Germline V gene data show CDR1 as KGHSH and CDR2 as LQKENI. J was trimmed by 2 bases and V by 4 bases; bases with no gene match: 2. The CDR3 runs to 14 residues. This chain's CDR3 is CASSRGQGAYEQYF. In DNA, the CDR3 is TGTGCCAGCTCACGAGGACAGGGGGCCTACGAGCAGTACTTC. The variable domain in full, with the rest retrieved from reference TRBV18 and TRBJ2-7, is NAGVMQNPRHLVRRRGQEARLRCSPMKGHSHVYWYRQLPEEGLKFMVYLQKENIIDESGMPKERFSAEFPKEGPSILRIQQVVRGDSAAYFCASSRGQGAYEQYFGPGTRLTVT.

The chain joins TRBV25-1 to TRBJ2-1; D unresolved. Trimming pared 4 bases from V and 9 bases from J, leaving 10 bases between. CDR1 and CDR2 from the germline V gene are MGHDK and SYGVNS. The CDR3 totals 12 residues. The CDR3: CASSGRSGEQFF. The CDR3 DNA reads TGTGCCAGCAGTGGAAGGTCAGGTGAGCAGTTCTTC.

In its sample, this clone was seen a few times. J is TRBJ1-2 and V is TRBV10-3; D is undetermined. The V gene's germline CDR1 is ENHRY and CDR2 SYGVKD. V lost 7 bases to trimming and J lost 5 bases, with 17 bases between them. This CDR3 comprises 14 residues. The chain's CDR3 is CAIKDNQEEYGYTF. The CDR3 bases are TGTGCCATCAAAGATAACCAGGAAGAGTATGGCTACACCTTC.

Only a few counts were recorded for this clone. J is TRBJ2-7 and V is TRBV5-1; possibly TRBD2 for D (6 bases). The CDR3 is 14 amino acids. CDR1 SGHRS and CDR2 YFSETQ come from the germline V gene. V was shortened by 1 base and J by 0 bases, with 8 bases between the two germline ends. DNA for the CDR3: TGCGCCAGCAGCTTGACTAGCTCCTCCTACGAGCAGTACTTC. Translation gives CASSLTSSSYEQYF.

CDR3 residues: CASSLVTLSSYEQYF. The DNA of the CDR3 is TGTGCCAGCAGCTTAGTCACACTAAGCTCCTACGAGCAGTACTTC. The rearrangement joins TRBV7-9 to TRBJ2-7; D is unresolved. V gave up 1 base and J gave up 0 bases, with 10 bases separating them. Germline loops: CDR1 SEHNR, CDR2 FQNEAQ (reference sequence). This CDR3 is 15 amino acids long.

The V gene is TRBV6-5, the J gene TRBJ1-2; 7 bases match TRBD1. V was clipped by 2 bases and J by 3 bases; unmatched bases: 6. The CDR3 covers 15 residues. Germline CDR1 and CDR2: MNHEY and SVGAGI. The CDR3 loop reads CASSYRDRDYYGYTF. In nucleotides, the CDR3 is TGTGCCAGCAGTTACCGGGACAGAGATTACTATGGCTACACCTTC.

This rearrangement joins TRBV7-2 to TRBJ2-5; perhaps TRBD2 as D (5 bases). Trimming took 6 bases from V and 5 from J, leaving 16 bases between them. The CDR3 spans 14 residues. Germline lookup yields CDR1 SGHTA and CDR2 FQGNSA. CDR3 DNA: TGTGCCAGCAGAACGAGTTCGGGGTTGGAGACCCAGTACTTC. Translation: CASRTSSGLETQYF. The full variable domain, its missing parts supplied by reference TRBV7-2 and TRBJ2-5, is GAGVSQSPSNKVTEKGKDVELRCDPISGHTALYWYRQSLGQGLEFLIYFQGNSAPDKSGLPSDRFSAERTGGSVSTLTIQRTQQEDSAVYLCASRTSSGLETQYFGPGTRLLVL.

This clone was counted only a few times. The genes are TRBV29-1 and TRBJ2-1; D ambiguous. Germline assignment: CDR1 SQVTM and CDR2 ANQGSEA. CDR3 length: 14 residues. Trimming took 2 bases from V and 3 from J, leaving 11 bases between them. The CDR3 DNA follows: TGCAGCGTTGAAAACCCCATCAGCTACAATGAGCAGTTCTTC. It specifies CSVENPISYNEQFF.

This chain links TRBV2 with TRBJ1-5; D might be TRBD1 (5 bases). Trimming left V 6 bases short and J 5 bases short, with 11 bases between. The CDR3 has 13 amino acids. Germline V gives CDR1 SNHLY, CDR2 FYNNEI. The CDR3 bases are TGTGCCAGCAGCCTGTCAGGGTATCAGCCCCAGCATTTT. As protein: CASSLSGYQPQHF. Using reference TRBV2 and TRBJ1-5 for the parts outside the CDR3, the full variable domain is EPEVTQTPSHQVTQMGQEVILRCVPISNHLYFYWYRQILGQKVEFLVSFYNNEISEKSEIFDDQFSVERPDGSNFTLKIRSTKLEDSAMYFCASSLSGYQPQHFGDGTRLSIL.

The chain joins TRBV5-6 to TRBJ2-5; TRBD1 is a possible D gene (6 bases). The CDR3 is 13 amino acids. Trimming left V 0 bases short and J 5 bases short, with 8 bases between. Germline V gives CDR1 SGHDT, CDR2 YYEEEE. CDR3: CASSLGGQETQYF. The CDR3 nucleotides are TGTGCCAGCAGCTTGGGTGGACAGGAGACCCAGTACTTC.

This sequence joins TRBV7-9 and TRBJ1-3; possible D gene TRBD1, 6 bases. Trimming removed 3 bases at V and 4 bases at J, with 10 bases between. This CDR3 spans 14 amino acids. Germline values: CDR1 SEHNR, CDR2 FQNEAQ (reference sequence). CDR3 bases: TGTGCCAGCAGCTTTGGGGGGGCCGGAAACACCATATATTTT. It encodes CASSFGGAGNTIYF. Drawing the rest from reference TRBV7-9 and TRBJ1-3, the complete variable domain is DTGVSQNPRHKITKRGQNVTFRCDPISEHNRLYWYRQTLGQGPEFLTYFQNEAQLEKSRLLSDRFSAERPKGSFSTLEIQRTEQGDSAMYLCASSFGGAGNTIYFGEGSWLTVV.

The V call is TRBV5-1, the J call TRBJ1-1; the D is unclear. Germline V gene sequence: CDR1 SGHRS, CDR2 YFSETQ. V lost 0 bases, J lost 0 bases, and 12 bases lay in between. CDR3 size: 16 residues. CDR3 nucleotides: TGCGCCAGCAGCTTGGCCACCGGGATTATGAACACTGAAGCTTTCTTT. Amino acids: CASSLATGIMNTEAFF. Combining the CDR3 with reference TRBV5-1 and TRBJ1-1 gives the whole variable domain KAGVTQTPRYLIKTRGQQVTLSCSPISGHRSVSWYQQTPGQGLQFLFEYFSETQRNKGNFPGRFSGRQFSNSRSEMNVSTLELGDSALYLCASSLATGIMNTEAFFGQGTRLTVV.

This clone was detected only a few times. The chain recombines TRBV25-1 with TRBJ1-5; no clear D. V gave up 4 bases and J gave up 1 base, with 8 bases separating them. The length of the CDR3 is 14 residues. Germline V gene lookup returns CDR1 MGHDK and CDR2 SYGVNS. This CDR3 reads CASSAGGSNQPQHF. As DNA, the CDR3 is TGTGCCAGCAGTGCCGGAGGGAGCAATCAGCCCCAGCATTTT.

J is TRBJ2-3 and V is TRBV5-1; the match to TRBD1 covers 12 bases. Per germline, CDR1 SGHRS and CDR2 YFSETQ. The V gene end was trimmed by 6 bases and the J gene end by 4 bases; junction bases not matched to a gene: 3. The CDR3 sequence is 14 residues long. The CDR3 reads CASTGTGGADTQYF. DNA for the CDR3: TGCGCCAGCACCGGGACAGGGGGCGCAGATACGCAGTATTTT.

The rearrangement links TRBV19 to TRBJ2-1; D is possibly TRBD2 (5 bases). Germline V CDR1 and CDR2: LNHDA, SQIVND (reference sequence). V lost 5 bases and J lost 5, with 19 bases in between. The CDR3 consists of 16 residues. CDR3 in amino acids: CASSPHGVVGDNEQFF. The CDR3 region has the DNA TGTGCCAGTAGTCCGCACGGGGTAGTTGGAGACAATGAGCAGTTCTTC.

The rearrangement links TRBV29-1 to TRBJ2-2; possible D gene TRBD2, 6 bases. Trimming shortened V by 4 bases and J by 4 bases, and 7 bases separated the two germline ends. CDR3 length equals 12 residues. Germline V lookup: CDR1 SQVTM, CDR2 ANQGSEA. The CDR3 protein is CSVVGGTGELFF. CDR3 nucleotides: TGCAGCGTTGTGGGGGGCACCGGGGAGCTGTTTTTT.

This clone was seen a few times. CDR3 in amino acids: CASSPDSSSYNEQFF. In DNA form, the CDR3 reads TGTGCCAGCAGCCCCGACAGCAGCTCCTACAATGAGCAGTTCTTC. The V gene is TRBV7-2, the J gene TRBJ2-1; D possibly corresponds to TRBD1 (5 bases). Trimming took 5 bases from V and 0 from J, leaving 11 bases between them. From germline, CDR1 is SGHTA and CDR2 FQGNSA. The CDR3 sequence is 15 residues long.

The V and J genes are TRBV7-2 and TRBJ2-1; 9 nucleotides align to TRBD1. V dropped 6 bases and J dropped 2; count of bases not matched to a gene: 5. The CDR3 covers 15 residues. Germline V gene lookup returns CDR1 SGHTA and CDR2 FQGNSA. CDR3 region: CASRRRQGAYNEQFF. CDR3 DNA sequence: TGTGCCAGCAGACGACGACAGGGGGCCTACAATGAGCAGTTCTTC. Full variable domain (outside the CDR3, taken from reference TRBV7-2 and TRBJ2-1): GAGVSQSPSNKVTEKGKDVELRCDPISGHTALYWYRQSLGQGLEFLIYFQGNSAPDKSGLPSDRFSAERTGGSVSTLTIQRTQQEDSAVYLCASRRRQGAYNEQFFGPGTRLTVL.

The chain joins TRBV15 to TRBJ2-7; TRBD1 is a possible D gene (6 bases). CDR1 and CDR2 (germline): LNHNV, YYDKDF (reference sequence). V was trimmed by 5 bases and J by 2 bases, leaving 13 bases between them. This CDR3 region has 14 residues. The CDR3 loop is CATSSSTGPYEQYF. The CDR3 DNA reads TGTGCCACCAGCTCGTCGACAGGACCCTACGAGCAGTACTTC.

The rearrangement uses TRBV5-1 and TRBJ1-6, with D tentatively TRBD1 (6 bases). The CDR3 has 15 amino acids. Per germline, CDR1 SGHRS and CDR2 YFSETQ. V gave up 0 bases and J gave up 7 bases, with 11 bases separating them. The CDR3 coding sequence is TGCGCCAGCAGCTTGGATCAGGGGTGGAATTCACCCCTCCACTTT. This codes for CASSLDQGWNSPLHF.

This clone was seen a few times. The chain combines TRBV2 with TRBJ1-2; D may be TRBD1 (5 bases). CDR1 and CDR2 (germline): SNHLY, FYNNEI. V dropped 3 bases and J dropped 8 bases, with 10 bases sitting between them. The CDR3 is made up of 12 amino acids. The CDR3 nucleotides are TGTGCCAGCAGTGAGGGGCTGGGAGGCTACACCTTC. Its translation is CASSEGLGGYTF.

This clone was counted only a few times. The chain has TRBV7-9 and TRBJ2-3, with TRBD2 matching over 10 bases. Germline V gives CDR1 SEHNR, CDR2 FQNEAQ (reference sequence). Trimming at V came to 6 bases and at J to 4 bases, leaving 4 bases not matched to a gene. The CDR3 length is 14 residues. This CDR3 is CASSLAGESDTQYF. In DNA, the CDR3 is TGTGCCAGCAGTCTAGCGGGGGAGTCAGATACGCAGTATTTT. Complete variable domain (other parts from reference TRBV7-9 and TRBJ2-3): DTGVSQNPRHKITKRGQNVTFRCDPISEHNRLYWYRQTLGQGPEFLTYFQNEAQLEKSRLLSDRFSAERPKGSFSTLEIQRTEQGDSAMYLCASSLAGESDTQYFGPGTRLTVL.

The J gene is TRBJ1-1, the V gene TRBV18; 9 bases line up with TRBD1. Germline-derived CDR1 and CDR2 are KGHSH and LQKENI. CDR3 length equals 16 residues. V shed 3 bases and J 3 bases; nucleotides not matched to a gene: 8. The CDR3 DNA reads TGTGCCAGCTCACCCATAGGGACAGGGAAGGACACTGAAGCTTTCTTT. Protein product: CASSPIGTGKDTEAFF.

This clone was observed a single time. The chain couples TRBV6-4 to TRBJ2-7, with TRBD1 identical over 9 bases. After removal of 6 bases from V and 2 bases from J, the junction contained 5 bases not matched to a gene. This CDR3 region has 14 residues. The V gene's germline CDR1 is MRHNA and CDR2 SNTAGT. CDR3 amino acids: CASSADRGAYEQYF. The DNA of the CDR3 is TGTGCCAGCAGCGCCGACAGGGGGGCCTACGAGCAGTACTTC.

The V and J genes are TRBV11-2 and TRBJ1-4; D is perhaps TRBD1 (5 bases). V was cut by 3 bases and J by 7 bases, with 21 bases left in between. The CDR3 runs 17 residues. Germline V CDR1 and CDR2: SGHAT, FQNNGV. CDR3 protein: CASSLRRGLRKAEKLFF. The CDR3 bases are TGTGCCAGCAGCTTGAGGAGGGGACTCCGCAAGGCTGAAAAACTGTTTTTT.